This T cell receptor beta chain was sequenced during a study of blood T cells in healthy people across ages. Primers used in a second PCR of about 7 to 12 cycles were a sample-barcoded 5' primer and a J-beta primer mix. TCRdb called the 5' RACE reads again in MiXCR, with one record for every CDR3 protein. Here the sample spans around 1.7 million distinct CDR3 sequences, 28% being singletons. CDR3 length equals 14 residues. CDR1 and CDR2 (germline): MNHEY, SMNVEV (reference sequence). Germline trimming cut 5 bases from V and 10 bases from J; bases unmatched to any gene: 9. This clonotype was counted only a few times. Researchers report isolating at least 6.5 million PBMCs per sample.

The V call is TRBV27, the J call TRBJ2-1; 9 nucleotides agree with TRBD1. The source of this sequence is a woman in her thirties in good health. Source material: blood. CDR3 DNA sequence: TGTGCCAGCAGTGAGGGGACAGGGTGGTACGAGCAGTTCTTC. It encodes CASSEGTGWYEQFF.